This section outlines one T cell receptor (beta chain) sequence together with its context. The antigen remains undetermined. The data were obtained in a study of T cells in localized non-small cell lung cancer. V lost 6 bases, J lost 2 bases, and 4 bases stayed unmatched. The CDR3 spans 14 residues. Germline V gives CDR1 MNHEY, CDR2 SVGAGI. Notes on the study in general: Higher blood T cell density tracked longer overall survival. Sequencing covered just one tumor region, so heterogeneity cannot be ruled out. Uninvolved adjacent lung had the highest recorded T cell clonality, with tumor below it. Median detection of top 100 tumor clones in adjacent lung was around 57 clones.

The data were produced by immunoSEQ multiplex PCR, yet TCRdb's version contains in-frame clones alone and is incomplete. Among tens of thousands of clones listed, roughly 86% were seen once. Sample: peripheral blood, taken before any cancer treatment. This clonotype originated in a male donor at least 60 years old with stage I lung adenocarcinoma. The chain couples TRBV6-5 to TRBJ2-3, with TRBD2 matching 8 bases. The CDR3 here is CASRRGGPTDTQYF. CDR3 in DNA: TGTGCCAGCAGACGGGGGGGGCCCACAGATACGCAGTATTTT.